The present T cell receptor beta chain was sequenced within a study of response to subunit inactivated influenza vaccine. General observations from the study: The authors offered the suggestion that each seasonal influenza vaccination recruits few new T cells.

Trimming cost V 0 bases and J 1 base; bases outside gene matches: 5. The CDR3 covers 17 residues. Germline lookup yields CDR1 LGHNA and CDR2 YSLEER. This clonotype has just a few counts. Its specificity is unknown. TCRdb fed the RT-PCR reads into MiXCR, producing one record per CDR3 protein. This table holds 450,000 to 600,000 distinct CDR3 sequences, approximately 6.9% found once. The origin of this receptor is a man aged 50-75 years who received an inactivated influenza vaccine. The sample was PBMCs from blood, taken about 23 months after vaccination. The chain employs TRBV4-3 and TRBJ1-4, with 7 bases that match TRBD1. CDR3 sequence (DNA): TGCGCCAGCAGCCAAGAAGTCGGGACAGAAACTAATGAAAAACTGTTTTTT. Translating it yields CASSQEVGTETNEKLFF.